This entry concerns a single T cell receptor beta chain. The CDR3 length is 13 residues. Trimming removed 2 bases from V and 9 bases from J, with 11 bases in between. The data are from a study of blood T cell repertoires in COVID-19. Study at large: COVID-19 samples, acute and convalescent, were from the United States, Italy and Spain. The cDNA or gDNA used as material had been derived from T cells, B-cell-depleted T cells, or PBMCs.

In the source study's methods: The assay estimated nucleated cells by amplifying reference gene primers. The data were produced by immunoSEQ multiplex PCR, yet TCRdb's version contains in-frame clones alone and is incomplete. V and J calls and clone size are given by that table; D and trimming were obtained from the DNA. In the table there are roughly 69,000 clones, roughly 84% of which are singletons. This chain connects TRBV12-3 or TRBV12-4 to TRBJ2-1, with D perhaps TRBD1 (6 bases). Source material: peripheral blood. The sequence came from a man in his forties or fifties with active COVID-19. Here the CDR3 reads CASSLYRVGEQFF. CDR3 DNA sequence: TGTGCCAGCAGTTTATACAGGGTGGGTGAGCAGTTCTTC.